This T cell receptor (beta chain) was sequenced during a study of cytomegalovirus exposure and HLA in healthy donors. Donors counted as nominally healthy when sampled, yet unrecorded immune exposures were likely. Findings and caveats of the study: TCR beta chain V- and J-gene trimming was linked, in a later analysis, to a missense variant in DCLRE1C.

Trimming left V 4 bases short and J 1 base short, with 8 bases between. The CDR3 totals 13 residues. Germline V CDR1 and CDR2: SGHAT, FQNNGV. As concerns this clone: Its antigen is not identified.

Use of 60 Vbeta and 13 Jbeta primers characterized the PCR. Here immunoSEQ multiplex PCR was the method, and the copy in TCRdb shows in-frame clones only, minus some. Found here are roughly 120,000 clones, just under 75% of them singletons; the top ten hold more than 6%. Sequencing was performed on PBMCs. This clonotype originated in a middle-aged man in good health and CMV-seropositive. The chain employs TRBV11-2 and TRBJ2-7; D is unclear. CDR3 sequence reads: CASSSGSSYEQYF. In DNA form, the CDR3 reads TGTGCCAGCAGCTCAGGATCGTCCTACGAGCAGTACTTC.